These T cell receptor beta chains were read from a single sample in a study of blood T cell repertoires in COVID-19. TCRdb keeps only in-frame clones here, not all; method: immunoSEQ multiplex PCR. The sample has 85,000 to 100,000 clones; roughly 75% are singletons. Sequencing was carried out using peripheral blood. Receptor source: a man over 45 who had recovered from COVID-19. CDR3s include the opening cysteine and the closing phenylalanine or tryptophan. The order of the fields is D gene, clone size, J gene, CDR3 length, V gene, CDR3 DNA, CDR3 protein. A D gene is named only where the DNA matches it firmly. For some rows the clone size is stated as once, few or many, or as a class when expanded; others skip it.

d_call: -; clone_size: once; j_call: TRBJ1-2; cdr3_length: 15; v_call: TRBV27; cdr3_nt: TGTGCCAGCACTCCCTTTGAAGGACACCACTATGGCTACACCTTC; cdr3_aa: CASTPFEGHHYGYTF
d_call: TRBD2; clone_size: -; j_call: TRBJ2-7; cdr3_length: 15; v_call: TRBV7-8; cdr3_nt: TGTGCCAGCAGCTTATCGACTAGCGGGAGCTGGGAGCAGTACTTC; cdr3_aa: CASSLSTSGSWEQYF
d_call: -; clone_size: -; j_call: TRBJ1-1; cdr3_length: 15; v_call: TRBV6-5; cdr3_nt: TGTGCCAGCAGGCCCCAGGGGTTGCGGACAACTGAAGCTTTCTTT; cdr3_aa: CASRPQGLRTTEAFF
d_call: TRBD2; clone_size: -; j_call: TRBJ2-1; cdr3_length: 16; v_call: TRBV6-2/TRBV6-3; cdr3_nt: TGTGCCAGCAGCGAGGGACTAGCGGGCCCCTACAATGAGCAGTTCTTC; cdr3_aa: CASSEGLAGPYNEQFF
d_call: -; clone_size: -; j_call: TRBJ1-6; cdr3_length: 13; v_call: TRBV28; cdr3_nt: TGTGCCAGCAGTGGACAGCTAAATTCACCCCTCCACTTT; cdr3_aa: CASSGQLNSPLHF
d_call: TRBD1; clone_size: -; j_call: TRBJ2-1; cdr3_length: 14; v_call: TRBV29-1; cdr3_nt: TGCAGCGTTGTTCGTCAGGGGGCGCCTAATGAGCAGTTCTTC; cdr3_aa: CSVVRQGAPNEQFF
d_call: -; clone_size: -; j_call: TRBJ1-3; cdr3_length: 15; v_call: TRBV11-2; cdr3_nt: TGTGCCAGCAGCTTGCAGGCCAGCTCTGGAAACACCATATATTTT; cdr3_aa: CASSLQASSGNTIYF
d_call: -; clone_size: once; j_call: TRBJ2-1; cdr3_length: 16; v_call: TRBV11-3; cdr3_nt: TGTGCCAGCAGCCCTGACGGGAGAGAGGGGAACAATGAGCAGTTCTTC; cdr3_aa: CASSPDGREGNNEQFF
d_call: -; clone_size: -; j_call: TRBJ1-5; cdr3_length: 15; v_call: TRBV6-5; cdr3_nt: TGTGCCAGCAGTTGGAGGGGGGGGGATTATCAGCCCCAGCATTTT; cdr3_aa: CASSWRGGDYQPQHF
d_call: -; clone_size: -; j_call: TRBJ1-1; cdr3_length: 14; v_call: TRBV5-1; cdr3_nt: TGCGCCAGCAGCTCCCCGGGAGGTAACACTGAAGCTTTCTTT; cdr3_aa: CASSSPGGNTEAFF
d_call: -; clone_size: -; j_call: TRBJ2-1; cdr3_length: 12; v_call: TRBV28; cdr3_nt: TGTGCCAGCAGTTTAGAATCACGGTACCAGTTCTTC; cdr3_aa: CASSLESRYQFF
d_call: TRBD1; clone_size: -; j_call: TRBJ1-2; cdr3_length: 13; v_call: TRBV29-1; cdr3_nt: TGCAGCGCACAGACAGGGGGCGGCTATGGCTACACCTTC; cdr3_aa: CSAQTGGGYGYTF
d_call: TRBD1; clone_size: -; j_call: TRBJ1-2; cdr3_length: 16; v_call: TRBV5-1; cdr3_nt: TGCGCCAGCAGCCACGGGGACAGGGGGTTAGGCTATGGCTACACCTTC; cdr3_aa: CASSHGDRGLGYGYTF
d_call: -; clone_size: -; j_call: TRBJ2-3; cdr3_length: 13; v_call: TRBV11-3; cdr3_nt: TGTGCCAGCAGCTCCCCCTTTACAGATACGCAGTATTTT; cdr3_aa: CASSSPFTDTQYF
d_call: -; clone_size: -; j_call: TRBJ1-1; cdr3_length: 15; v_call: TRBV7-9; cdr3_nt: TGTGCCAGCAGCTTAGGGGGGCAGCCGAACACTGAAGCTTTCTTT; cdr3_aa: CASSLGGQPNTEAFF
d_call: TRBD1; clone_size: -; j_call: TRBJ1-6; cdr3_length: 15; v_call: TRBV5-1; cdr3_nt: TGCGCCAGCAGCCCTTCCGGGACAGGAAATTCACCCCTCCACTTT; cdr3_aa: CASSPSGTGNSPLHF
d_call: TRBD1; clone_size: few; j_call: TRBJ2-1; cdr3_length: 13; v_call: TRBV24-1; cdr3_nt: TGTGCCACCAGGGACAGGGCCTACAATGAGCAGTTCTTC; cdr3_aa: CATRDRAYNEQFF
d_call: TRBD1; clone_size: -; j_call: TRBJ2-7; cdr3_length: 16; v_call: TRBV7-2; cdr3_nt: TGTGCCAGCAGCTTAGGCCTGGACAGGATATTGAACGAGCAGTACTTC; cdr3_aa: CASSLGLDRILNEQYF
d_call: -; clone_size: -; j_call: TRBJ1-6; cdr3_length: 17; v_call: TRBV7-8; cdr3_nt: TGTGCCAGCAGCTTAGGGGCGGGCAGCTCCTATAATTCACCCCTCCACTTT; cdr3_aa: CASSLGAGSSYNSPLHF
d_call: TRBD1; clone_size: -; j_call: TRBJ1-1; cdr3_length: 12; v_call: TRBV5-1; cdr3_nt: TGCGCCAGCAGACCGCGACAGGGGACAGCTTTCTTT; cdr3_aa: CASRPRQGTAFF
d_call: -; clone_size: -; j_call: TRBJ2-1; cdr3_length: 15; v_call: TRBV24-1; cdr3_nt: TGTGCCACCAGTTCGGTAAGGGGCACCTACAATGAGCAGTTCTTC; cdr3_aa: CATSSVRGTYNEQFF
d_call: TRBD1; clone_size: once; j_call: TRBJ1-5; cdr3_length: 15; v_call: TRBV7-2; cdr3_nt: TGTGCCAGCAGCTTAGGGGGACAGAGCAATCAGCCCCAGCATTTT; cdr3_aa: CASSLGGQSNQPQHF
d_call: -; clone_size: -; j_call: TRBJ2-7; cdr3_length: 13; v_call: TRBV28; cdr3_nt: TGTGCCAGCACTACTAGTCATGGCTACGAGCAGTACTTC; cdr3_aa: CASTTSHGYEQYF
d_call: TRBD1; clone_size: -; j_call: TRBJ1-2; cdr3_length: 16; v_call: TRBV12-5; cdr3_nt: TGTGCTAGTGGTTTGAGCACAGGGGGAGCTAACTATGGCTACACCTTC; cdr3_aa: CASGLSTGGANYGYTF
d_call: TRBD1; clone_size: -; j_call: TRBJ2-5; cdr3_length: 15; v_call: TRBV9; cdr3_nt: TGTGCCAGCAGCGCCACAGGGGGGATAGGAGAGACCCAGTACTTC; cdr3_aa: CASSATGGIGETQYF
d_call: TRBD1; clone_size: -; j_call: TRBJ1-5; cdr3_length: 14; v_call: TRBV18; cdr3_nt: TGTGCCAGCTCACCTGGACAGGGAAATCAGCCCCAGCATTTT; cdr3_aa: CASSPGQGNQPQHF
d_call: TRBD2; clone_size: -; j_call: TRBJ2-1; cdr3_length: 17; v_call: TRBV7-3; cdr3_nt: TGTGCCAGCAGCATCTCCGGGACTAGCGGGGCCTACAATGAGCAGTTCTTC; cdr3_aa: CASSISGTSGAYNEQFF
d_call: -; clone_size: -; j_call: TRBJ2-7; cdr3_length: 14; v_call: TRBV5-1; cdr3_nt: TGCGCCAGCAGCTCCGGGACTCCTAGGGATCAGCAGTACTTC; cdr3_aa: CASSSGTPRDQQYF
d_call: -; clone_size: -; j_call: TRBJ1-2; cdr3_length: 14; v_call: TRBV7-2; cdr3_nt: TGTGCCAGCAGCTTAATGGGCTCCGGCTATGGCTACACCTTC; cdr3_aa: CASSLMGSGYGYTF
d_call: TRBD1; clone_size: few; j_call: TRBJ1-2; cdr3_length: 17; v_call: TRBV7-2; cdr3_nt: TGTGCCAGCAGCTCCCAGTCCTTAATAACAGGGGCCCATGGCTACACCTTC; cdr3_aa: CASSSQSLITGAHGYTF
d_call: TRBD2; clone_size: once; j_call: TRBJ2-1; cdr3_length: 16; v_call: TRBV29-1; cdr3_nt: TGCAGCGTAGATAGGACTAGCGGGAGTCTCGACAATGAGCAGTTCTTC; cdr3_aa: CSVDRTSGSLDNEQFF
d_call: TRBD1; clone_size: -; j_call: TRBJ1-1; cdr3_length: 15; v_call: TRBV9; cdr3_nt: TGTGCCAGCAGCGAAGACAGGGGTCGGAACACTGAAGCTTTCTTT; cdr3_aa: CASSEDRGRNTEAFF
d_call: -; clone_size: -; j_call: TRBJ1-2; cdr3_length: 13; v_call: TRBV3-1/TRBV3-2; cdr3_nt: TGTGCCAGCAGTCCCCCTTCCGGTTATGGCTACACCTTC; cdr3_aa: CASSPPSGYGYTF
d_call: -; clone_size: -; j_call: TRBJ2-2; cdr3_length: 13; v_call: TRBV7-8; cdr3_nt: TGTGCCAGCAGCTTATTCGACACCGGGGAGCTGTTTTTT; cdr3_aa: CASSLFDTGELFF
d_call: -; clone_size: -; j_call: TRBJ1-2; cdr3_length: 17; v_call: TRBV3-1/TRBV3-2; cdr3_nt: TGTGCCAGCAGCCAAGTTATGGGCCGTCCAGGGCACTATGGCTACACCTTC; cdr3_aa: CASSQVMGRPGHYGYTF
d_call: -; clone_size: -; j_call: TRBJ2-4; cdr3_length: 15; v_call: TRBV2; cdr3_nt: TGTGCCAGCAGTGAACTAGTTGTAGGCAAAAACATTCAGTACTTC; cdr3_aa: CASSELVVGKNIQYF
d_call: -; clone_size: -; j_call: TRBJ2-7; cdr3_length: 13; v_call: TRBV11-3; cdr3_nt: TGTGCCAGCAGCTTAGAGCCATCGCGCGAGCAGTACTTC; cdr3_aa: CASSLEPSREQYF
d_call: TRBD1; clone_size: -; j_call: TRBJ1-2; cdr3_length: 14; v_call: TRBV5-1; cdr3_nt: TGCGCCAGCAGCTTGGCGGACAGGGCCGGTGGCTACACCTTC; cdr3_aa: CASSLADRAGGYTF
d_call: -; clone_size: -; j_call: TRBJ2-1; cdr3_length: 16; v_call: TRBV19; cdr3_nt: TGTGCCAGTAGTATAGCAGCGGCTCGCTCCTACAATGAGCAGTTCTTC; cdr3_aa: CASSIAAARSYNEQFF
d_call: -; clone_size: -; j_call: TRBJ1-4; cdr3_length: 15; v_call: TRBV15; cdr3_nt: TGTGCCACCAGCAGAGATGAACAGGGTCACGAAAAACTGTTTTTT; cdr3_aa: CATSRDEQGHEKLFF
d_call: -; clone_size: once; j_call: TRBJ2-7; cdr3_length: 11; v_call: TRBV11-2; cdr3_nt: TGTGCCAGCAGCGTTAAATTCGAGCAGTACTTC; cdr3_aa: CASSVKFEQYF
d_call: -; clone_size: -; j_call: TRBJ1-2; cdr3_length: 14; v_call: TRBV7-2; cdr3_nt: TGTGCCAGCAGCTTAGCGACACATTATTATGGCTACACCTTC; cdr3_aa: CASSLATHYYGYTF
d_call: -; clone_size: -; j_call: TRBJ1-3; cdr3_length: 13; v_call: TRBV27; cdr3_nt: TGTGCCAGCAGTTCAAACCTAGGAAACACCATATATTTT; cdr3_aa: CASSSNLGNTIYF
d_call: -; clone_size: -; j_call: TRBJ2-7; cdr3_length: 15; v_call: TRBV6-5; cdr3_nt: TGTGCCAGCAGTTACCGGGGGAGTGCGAAATACGAGCAGTACTTC; cdr3_aa: CASSYRGSAKYEQYF
d_call: TRBD2; clone_size: -; j_call: TRBJ2-3; cdr3_length: 15; v_call: TRBV5-1; cdr3_nt: TGCGCCAGCAGCTTGACTAGCGGGGATGTGGATACGCAGTATTTT; cdr3_aa: CASSLTSGDVDTQYF
d_call: -; clone_size: -; j_call: TRBJ1-1; cdr3_length: 15; v_call: TRBV6-4; cdr3_nt: TGTGCCAGCAGTGACTCGAGGAGAGCAAACACTGAAGCTTTCTTT; cdr3_aa: CASSDSRRANTEAFF
d_call: -; clone_size: -; j_call: TRBJ2-7; cdr3_length: 14; v_call: TRBV5-4; cdr3_nt: TGTGCCAGCAGCCCCGGCTCGGTGGGGGGCGAGCAGTACTTC; cdr3_aa: CASSPGSVGGEQYF
d_call: -; clone_size: -; j_call: TRBJ1-2; cdr3_length: 15; v_call: TRBV4-1; cdr3_nt: TGCGCCAGCAGCCAAGAGGCAGGCCCTTACTATGGCTACACCTTC; cdr3_aa: CASSQEAGPYYGYTF
d_call: -; clone_size: once; j_call: TRBJ1-1; cdr3_length: 15; v_call: TRBV18; cdr3_nt: TGTGCCAGCTCAAGTTCAGGCCTCCCGAACACTGAAGCTTTCTTT; cdr3_aa: CASSSSGLPNTEAFF
d_call: -; clone_size: -; j_call: TRBJ1-1; cdr3_length: 14; v_call: TRBV18; cdr3_nt: TGTGCCAGCTCACGGTTAGAGATGAACACTGAAGCTTTCTTT; cdr3_aa: CASSRLEMNTEAFF
d_call: -; clone_size: -; j_call: TRBJ1-1; cdr3_length: 10; v_call: TRBV21-1; cdr3_nt: TGTGCCAGCAGATCAGGGGGTGCTTTCTTT; cdr3_aa: CASRSGGAFF
d_call: -; clone_size: -; j_call: TRBJ2-7; cdr3_length: 14; v_call: TRBV9; cdr3_nt: TGTGCCAGCAGCGTGCAGGGGATTGCCTACGAGCAGTACTTC; cdr3_aa: CASSVQGIAYEQYF